This is a list of T cell receptor beta chains from one sample in a study of cytomegalovirus exposure and HLA in healthy donors. Repertoires were generated with immunoSEQ multiplex PCR, while TCRdb's copy carries only in-frame clones and drops some. The sample gives about 110,000 clones, over 70% of which show up once; 2.5% to 3.5% is in the top ten. The sequencing input was PBMCs. These TCRs come from a male donor in good health and CMV-seropositive. Each CDR3 is given without its conserved first and last residue. The size field is filled for only some rows; it gives once, few, many or a size class.

J gene: TRBJ1-1; V gene: TRBV2; clone size: -; CDR3 protein: ASSHFRDRANTEAF
J gene: TRBJ2-7; V gene: TRBV28; clone size: -; CDR3 protein: AGGTGTEQY
J gene: TRBJ2-5; V gene: TRBV7-2; clone size: once; CDR3 protein: ASSLAGRGETQY
J gene: TRBJ2-7; V gene: TRBV2; clone size: -; CDR3 protein: ASYSSYEQY
J gene: TRBJ2-1; V gene: TRBV20-1; clone size: few; CDR3 protein: SARRLEKQF
J gene: TRBJ1-5; V gene: TRBV6-1; clone size: -; CDR3 protein: ASSAKSDQPQH
J gene: TRBJ2-1; V gene: TRBV9; clone size: -; CDR3 protein: ASSAPRTGNEQF
J gene: TRBJ1-2; V gene: TRBV29-1; clone size: -; CDR3 protein: SVEDRGGQGRRNYGYP
J gene: TRBJ2-7; V gene: TRBV7-2; clone size: -; CDR3 protein: ASSYVGTSGGQQY
J gene: TRBJ1-6; V gene: TRBV28; clone size: -; CDR3 protein: ASTPTGLDSPLH
J gene: TRBJ2-7; V gene: TRBV28; clone size: few; CDR3 protein: ASSFGGTAYEQY
J gene: TRBJ2-7; V gene: TRBV12-2; clone size: once; CDR3 protein: ASRLACNGGRVYYEQY
J gene: TRBJ2-7; V gene: TRBV2; clone size: -; CDR3 protein: ASRVRQGYEQY
J gene: TRBJ1-1; V gene: TRBV5-1; clone size: -; CDR3 protein: ASSFDRPTEAF
J gene: TRBJ2-1; V gene: TRBV14; clone size: few; CDR3 protein: AIGTSVVNEQF
J gene: TRBJ2-7; V gene: TRBV4-3; clone size: few; CDR3 protein: ASSQTGQSEQY
J gene: TRBJ2-5; V gene: TRBV19; clone size: -; CDR3 protein: ASNHAGGYVETQY
J gene: TRBJ1-5; V gene: TRBV18; clone size: -; CDR3 protein: ASSPGPNQPQH
J gene: TRBJ1-5; V gene: TRBV5-6; clone size: -; CDR3 protein: ASSHSERVGQNQPQH
J gene: TRBJ2-1; V gene: TRBV4-2; clone size: -; CDR3 protein: ASSQGIRDNEQF
J gene: TRBJ2-3; V gene: TRBV7-2; clone size: -; CDR3 protein: ASSLRLAGGGDTQY
J gene: TRBJ2-6; V gene: TRBV5-4; clone size: -; CDR3 protein: ASSLGRGSGANVLT
J gene: TRBJ2-1; V gene: TRBV18; clone size: -; CDR3 protein: ASIGGGNEQF
J gene: TRBJ1-5; V gene: TRBV7-8; clone size: once; CDR3 protein: ASSSSFLGLTNQPQH
J gene: TRBJ1-1; V gene: TRBV28; clone size: once; CDR3 protein: ASSLFSGEIEAF
J gene: TRBJ2-2; V gene: TRBV29-1; clone size: few; CDR3 protein: SAYAGELF
J gene: TRBJ2-5; V gene: TRBV7-9; clone size: -; CDR3 protein: ASSPGLAGQETQY
J gene: TRBJ2-3; V gene: TRBV9; clone size: -; CDR3 protein: ASSPGQGPDTQY
J gene: TRBJ2-2; V gene: TRBV6-4; clone size: -; CDR3 protein: ASSDSASGGGELF
J gene: TRBJ1-6; V gene: TRBV4-3; clone size: -; CDR3 protein: ASSQDSQGYNSPLH
J gene: TRBJ1-1; V gene: TRBV6-5; clone size: -; CDR3 protein: ASRPQGKNTEAF
J gene: TRBJ1-5; V gene: TRBV15; clone size: -; CDR3 protein: ATSSPYLDRGGPGKSGQPQH
J gene: TRBJ1-4; V gene: TRBV27; clone size: once; CDR3 protein: ASSPFSRFATNEKLF
J gene: TRBJ1-2; V gene: TRBV5-6; clone size: -; CDR3 protein: ASSVWGGQGAHGYP
J gene: TRBJ2-1; V gene: TRBV7-7; clone size: -; CDR3 protein: ASSLNWPGASGEQF
J gene: TRBJ2-7; V gene: TRBV4-1; clone size: -; CDR3 protein: ASSQGGSGGVYEQY
J gene: TRBJ2-3; V gene: TRBV6-1; clone size: -; CDR3 protein: ASRRTGADTQY
J gene: TRBJ1-2; V gene: TRBV28; clone size: -; CDR3 protein: ASSRTGNYGYT
J gene: TRBJ2-1; V gene: TRBV7-6; clone size: few; CDR3 protein: ASSLASGGSYNEQF
J gene: TRBJ1-1; V gene: TRBV28; clone size: -; CDR3 protein: ASSIGGTEAF
J gene: TRBJ2-1; V gene: TRBV5-1; clone size: -; CDR3 protein: ASSAFPSGNSYNEQF
J gene: TRBJ2-5; V gene: TRBV30; clone size: -; CDR3 protein: AWSRGTGAFETQY
J gene: TRBJ1-1; V gene: TRBV7-9; clone size: -; CDR3 protein: ASSLGGQGEGTEAF
J gene: TRBJ2-5; V gene: TRBV2; clone size: -; CDR3 protein: ASSEMKGEKETQY